This T cell receptor beta chain is drawn from a study of cytomegalovirus exposure and HLA in healthy donors. Regarding this clone: Its antigen is as yet unknown.

J was trimmed by 5 bases and V by 1 base; bases with no gene match: 0. Germline V gene lookup returns CDR1 LNHDA and CDR2 SQIVND (reference sequence). There are 13 residues in the CDR3. The PCR employed 60 Vbeta primers together with 13 Jbeta primers. Original processing methods: Unique TCR beta chains totaled roughly 81 million in a later count, with roughly 10 million of them shared. Clones were read by immunoSEQ multiplex PCR, and TCRdb kept only the in-frame ones, dropping some. The DNA was the basis for D and trimming; V, J and clone size are from that table. The sample records tens of thousands of clones, around three quarters being singletons. Study conclusions and caveats: It was reported that TCR beta sequences correctly inferred the HLA-A and HLA-B alleles for most subjects. A later analysis linked a missense DCLRE1C variant to TCR beta V- and J-gene trimming.

This sequence was found in a female donor in good health and CMV-seronegative. This chain joins TRBV19 and TRBJ1-2, with 8 bases that match TRBD1. The source material was PBMCs. The CDR3 nucleotides read TGTGCCAGTAGTATAGGGACAGGGTATGGCTACACCTTC. Its protein product is CASSIGTGYGYTF.